The rows below give T cell receptor beta chains drawn from one sample of a study of CD8 T cells in ankylosing spondylitis. TCRdb re-called the 5' RACE reads with MiXCR, one entry per CDR3 protein. This sample has about 500,000 distinct CDR3 sequences; more than 9.5% occur once, and the top ten carry over 6.5%. Sequencing was carried out using blood, either unsorted or a sorted T cell fraction (not recorded which). The receptors shown here come from a male donor with ankylosing spondylitis. Each CDR3 is given without its conserved first and last residue. A D gene is named only where the DNA matches it firmly.

D: NA; J: TRBJ2-2; V: TRBV2; CDR3: ASRKTSNTGELF
D: TRBD1; J: TRBJ2-1; V: TRBV11-2; CDR3: ASSPTGAIANNEQF
D: TRBD1; J: TRBJ1-1; V: TRBV19; CDR3: ASNNRQGEAF
D: NA; J: TRBJ2-7; V: TRBV28; CDR3: ASTLGGLGYEQY
D: NA; J: TRBJ2-1; V: TRBV5-1; CDR3: ASSASQSSYNEQF
D: NA; J: TRBJ2-1; V: TRBV7-2; CDR3: ASLQVRATYNEQF
D: NA; J: TRBJ2-7; V: TRBV24-1; CDR3: ATSPDGYEQY
D: NA; J: TRBJ1-1; V: TRBV18; CDR3: ASSADGLGTEAF
D: NA; J: TRBJ2-1; V: TRBV9; CDR3: ASSVVPSSEQF
D: NA; J: TRBJ1-5; V: TRBV20-1; CDR3: SAGDRGSGPQH
D: TRBD2; J: TRBJ2-2; V: TRBV4-1; CDR3: ASSRAGHLLAGGTNTGELF
D: TRBD1; J: TRBJ1-2; V: TRBV20-1; CDR3: SAQKNRGHSYGYT
D: TRBD1; J: TRBJ1-2; V: TRBV29-1; CDR3: SLGQGVDGYT
D: NA; J: TRBJ2-1; V: TRBV25-1; CDR3: ASSATGDGTYEQL
D: NA; J: TRBJ2-2; V: TRBV3-1; CDR3: ASSQFRDSNTGELF
D: NA; J: TRBJ2-3; V: TRBV7-2; CDR3: ASSLNRLDTQY
D: NA; J: TRBJ1-2; V: TRBV20-1; CDR3: SARVGGAVGYT
D: NA; J: TRBJ2-5; V: TRBV2; CDR3: ASSEGLAAETQY
D: NA; J: TRBJ2-3; V: TRBV20-1; CDR3: SARDRQTAITDTQY
D: TRBD2; J: TRBJ2-3; V: TRBV5-4; CDR3: ASSLYGVAGGPSTDTQY
D: NA; J: TRBJ2-3; V: TRBV11-1; CDR3: ASSRDPRSTDTQY
D: TRBD1; J: TRBJ1-5; V: TRBV5-5; CDR3: ASSLWDRGENQPQH
D: NA; J: TRBJ2-1; V: TRBV20-1; CDR3: SARGRISGPSGEQF
D: TRBD2; J: TRBJ2-5; V: TRBV20-1; CDR3: SARSGRETQY
D: NA; J: TRBJ2-2; V: TRBV5-1; CDR3: ASSLYHEDTGELF
D: NA; J: TRBJ2-1; V: TRBV24-1; CDR3: ATSHPESPNSPF
D: NA; J: TRBJ1-1; V: TRBV12-3/TRBV12-4; CDR3: ASSRDRLTTEAF
D: NA; J: TRBJ1-6; V: TRBV28; CDR3: ASAVTSGGAAALH
D: NA; J: TRBJ1-2; V: TRBV7-9; CDR3: ASSGDGGYT
D: NA; J: TRBJ2-3; V: TRBV5-1; CDR3: ASSLRSSPAISTDTQY
D: TRBD2; J: TRBJ2-1; V: TRBV2; CDR3: ASSVASGTDNEQF
D: NA; J: TRBJ2-3; V: TRBV7-2; CDR3: ASSPYNSDTQY
D: NA; J: TRBJ1-1; V: TRBV6-1; CDR3: ASSGIGTEAF
D: NA; J: TRBJ2-1; V: TRBV20-1; CDR3: SARQPGREQF
D: NA; J: TRBJ2-3; V: TRBV12-3/TRBV12-4; CDR3: ASSFRDSFKDTQY
D: NA; J: TRBJ1-2; V: TRBV20-1; CDR3: SARDASGGYGYT
D: NA; J: TRBJ1-5; V: TRBV4-1; CDR3: ASSPRGAWVNQPQH
D: NA; J: TRBJ2-2; V: TRBV7-2; CDR3: ASSSNPGVDTGELF
D: TRBD2; J: TRBJ2-1; V: TRBV7-2; CDR3: ASSLSQRDQTYNEQF
D: TRBD1; J: TRBJ1-1; V: TRBV5-6; CDR3: ASSQTGGWSYAF
D: TRBD1; J: TRBJ1-4; V: TRBV25-1; CDR3: ASSDSNRGQGLKLF
D: NA; J: TRBJ2-2; V: TRBV5-1; CDR3: ASSLQGDRNTGELF
D: NA; J: TRBJ2-1; V: TRBV6-1; CDR3: ASSEDRSSYNEQF
D: TRBD2; J: TRBJ2-5; V: TRBV5-6; CDR3: ASSYTQRLAWETQY
D: TRBD2; J: TRBJ2-1; V: TRBV3-1; CDR3: ASSHFRRELPNEQF
D: TRBD2; J: TRBJ2-3; V: TRBV3-1; CDR3: ASSQGPGLAGGYTDTQY
D: NA; J: TRBJ1-5; V: TRBV20-1; CDR3: SARYRLGNQPQH
D: TRBD1; J: TRBJ1-3; V: TRBV10-3; CDR3: AISAGQEVYTIY
D: NA; J: TRBJ2-7; V: TRBV7-2; CDR3: ASSLTSPYEQY
D: TRBD1; J: TRBJ2-5; V: TRBV11-2; CDR3: ASSPRDRHQETQY
D: NA; J: TRBJ1-4; V: TRBV7-8; CDR3: ASSRPMGGNEKLF
D: NA; J: TRBJ2-1; V: TRBV5-4; CDR3: ASSLSRVRSYNEQF
D: NA; J: TRBJ2-5; V: TRBV15; CDR3: ATSRVSSQETQY
D: TRBD2; J: TRBJ2-1; V: TRBV12-3/TRBV12-4; CDR3: ASRKTSGSFEQF
D: NA; J: TRBJ2-7; V: TRBV10-3; CDR3: AISEPPSGDYEQY
D: NA; J: TRBJ2-3; V: TRBV20-1; CDR3: SASRPSTNTQY
D: NA; J: TRBJ2-2; V: TRBV20-1; CDR3: SAPETGAAHGELF
D: NA; J: TRBJ1-5; V: TRBV6-2/TRBV6-3; CDR3: ASIDRRSNQPQH
D: NA; J: TRBJ1-2; V: TRBV12-3/TRBV12-4; CDR3: ASSLGGRFDGYT
D: NA; J: TRBJ2-1; V: TRBV10-3; CDR3: AIRVNYNEQF